The 24 T cell receptor beta chains listed next were all sequenced from one sample in a study of naive and memory T cell subsets. Blood and skin TCR RNA was reverse transcribed with alpha and beta constant primers. TCRdb re-called the 5' RACE reads with MiXCR, one entry per CDR3 protein. Here the sample spans about 26,000 distinct CDR3 sequences, approximately 20% being singletons. RNA was extracted from approximately 2.6 ml of whole blood of healthy adults. These receptors originate from a female donor in good health.

This clonotype was detected ten times or more. The chain joins TRBV10-2 to TRBJ2-4; D possibly corresponds to TRBD2 (5 bases). Deletions cut 2 bases from V and 1 base from J, with 9 bases between. Germline V CDR1 and CDR2: WSHSY, SAAADI. This CDR3 is built from 15 residues. In DNA form, the CDR3 reads TGCGCCAGCAGTGAGCCTAGCTGGGCCAAAAACATTCAGTACTTC. This translates into CASSEPSWAKNIQYF.

The V call is TRBV5-6, the J call TRBJ1-5, with D unclear. The CDR3 extends over 15 amino acids. Germline CDR1 reads SGHDT; CDR2 reads YYEEEE. Trimming took off 4 bases at V and 1 base at J, with 12 bases between the two ends. CDR3 DNA sequence: TGTGCCAGCAGCCTGGGATACGGCAGCAATCAGCCCCAGCATTTT. It codes for CASSLGYGSNQPQHF.

The genes are TRBV6-6 and TRBJ2-1; 9 bases fit TRBD2. This CDR3 spans 16 amino acids. The junction had 3 bases not matched to a gene; V was cut back by 0 bases and J by 3 bases. Germline V gives CDR1 MNHNY, CDR2 SVGAGI (reference sequence). CDR3 sequence reads: CASSYSPSGNYNEQFF. In DNA form, the CDR3 reads TGTGCCAGCAGTTACTCTCCTAGCGGGAACTACAATGAGCAGTTCTTC.

By sample fraction, this clonotype is medium-sized. V and J are TRBV11-2 and TRBJ1-2; TRBD1 is a possible D gene (5 bases). The length of the CDR3 is 15 residues. Germline V gene sequence: CDR1 SGHAT, CDR2 FQNNGV. V dropped 3 bases and J dropped 3 bases, with 14 bases sitting between them. For the CDR3, the DNA is TGTGCCAGCAGCTTCGTACTGCAAGGGGACTATGGCTACACCTTC. Protein sequence: CASSFVLQGDYGYTF. Supplemented by reference TRBV11-2 and TRBJ1-2, the full variable domain reads EAGVAQSPRYKIIEKRQSVAFWCNPISGHATLYWYQQILGQGPKLLIQFQNNGVVDDSQLPKDRFSAERLKGVDSTLKIQPAKLEDSAVYLCASSFVLQGDYGYTFGSGTRLTVV.

The V gene is TRBV25-1, the J gene TRBJ2-3; D ambiguous. The germline V gene encodes CDR1 MGHDK and CDR2 SYGVNS. The CDR3 has 14 residues. The ends were cut back, 3 bases at V and 6 bases at J, with 13 bases in the middle. The CDR3 here is CASSELRLGDTQYF. In DNA form, the CDR3 reads TGTGCCAGCAGTGAGTTGCGGCTTGGGGATACGCAGTATTTT.

This clonotype was detected ten times or more. This chain uses TRBV20-1 with TRBJ2-7; TRBD2 agrees at 8 bases. The J segment lost 2 bases and the V segment lost 3 bases, leaving 6 bases of the junction unmatched. The CDR3 has 14 residues. Per germline, CDR1 DFQATT and CDR2 SNEGSKA (reference sequence). The CDR3 loop is CSASRRGGPYEQYF. The CDR3 coding sequence is TGCAGTGCTAGCAGACGGGGGGGACCCTACGAGCAGTACTTC.

The chain is built from TRBV29-1 and TRBJ1-6; TRBD1 might be the D (5 bases). Germline CDR1 reads SQVTM; CDR2 reads ANQGSEA. This CDR3 has 14 residues. Trimming removed 5 bases at V and 7 bases at J, with 15 bases between. The CDR3 region has the DNA TGCAGCGTTCGTACTAGGGACGAGAATTCACCCCTCCACTTT. It encodes CSVRTRDENSPLHF.

This clonotype was observed a few times. The gene calls are TRBV4-3 and TRBJ2-4; D is unresolved. Between the trimmed V and J ends, which lost 2 bases and 0 bases, there was a span of 17 bases. The CDR3 runs to 18 residues. The germline CDR1 and CDR2 sequences are LGHNA and YSLEER. The DNA of the CDR3 is TGCGCCAGCAGCCAAAAGGGTCACGGCTCTCTAGCCAAAAACATTCAGTACTTC. This encodes CASSQKGHGSLAKNIQYF.

The chain employs TRBV6-2 or TRBV6-3 and TRBJ2-7, with D unresolved. Trimming removed 6 bases from V and 2 bases from J, with 14 bases in between. Looked up from germline, CDR1 is MNHEY and CDR2 is SVGEGT. The CDR3 extends over 14 amino acids. DNA for the CDR3: TGTGCCAGCAGCCCTTTCGCGACGGCCTACGAGCAGTACTTC. Its protein is CASSPFATAYEQYF.

This clonotype was recorded at least ten times. V is TRBV5-1 and J is TRBJ2-7; perhaps TRBD1 as D (5 bases). CDR1 and CDR2 (germline): SGHRS, YFSETQ. Trimming shortened V by 0 bases and J by 2 bases, and 12 bases separated the two germline ends. CDR3 size: 15 residues. For the CDR3, the DNA is TGCGCCAGCAGCTTGGGTGTGCAGGGTCCCTACGAGCAGTACTTC. Translated: CASSLGVQGPYEQYF.

The table lists this clonotype with many counts. The chain recombines TRBV20-1 with TRBJ2-3, with TRBD1 as a possible D gene (5 bases). The germline V and J ends were trimmed by 1 base and 5 bases, with 10 bases remaining between them. CDR3 length equals 13 residues. From germline, CDR1 is DFQATT and CDR2 SNEGSKA (reference sequence). CDR3 residues: CSARGGHRDTQYF. The CDR3 DNA is TGCAGTGCTAGAGGGGGCCACAGAGATACGCAGTATTTT.

This clonotype was counted ten times or more. The J gene is TRBJ2-7, the V gene TRBV20-1; 8 bases are shared with TRBD2. Germline-derived CDR1 and CDR2 are DFQATT and SNEGSKA (reference sequence). CDR3 length: 12 residues. The V and J ends lost 4 bases and 4 bases, in that order; junction bases with no gene match: 3. CDR3 coding DNA: TGCAGTGCTACCCCTAGCGGGTACGAGCAGTACTTC. It specifies CSATPSGYEQYF.

This clonotype was observed at least ten times. The J gene is TRBJ2-7, the V gene TRBV20-1, with D hard to call. V shed 3 bases and J shed 2 bases, with 8 bases lying between them. The CDR3 spans 12 residues. Germline V gene data show CDR1 as DFQATT and CDR2 as SNEGSKA (reference sequence). CDR3 loop: CSASAAAYEQYF. As DNA, the CDR3 is TGCAGTGCTAGTGCCGCGGCCTACGAGCAGTACTTC.

J is TRBJ1-6 and V is TRBV6-1; D ambiguous. CDR1 is MNHNS and CDR2 is SASEGT in the germline V gene. The CDR3 totals 18 residues. V was clipped by 3 bases and J by 7 bases, with 22 bases between them. The CDR3 bases are TGTGCCAGCAGTGAGTCTGTCCGGGTAGGGAATCGGAATTCACCCCTCCACTTT. Amino acids: CASSESVRVGNRNSPLHF.

The chain has TRBV7-2 and TRBJ2-2; D not certain. The germline CDR1 and CDR2 sequences are SGHTA and FQGNSA. This CDR3 contains 15 residues. The V and J ends lost 2 bases and 0 bases respectively, with 7 bases between them. CDR3 residues: CASSLKRTNTGELFF. The DNA of the CDR3 is TGTGCCAGCAGCTTAAAACGGACGAACACCGGGGAGCTGTTTTTT.

This clonotype was counted at least ten times. The gene calls are TRBV11-2 and TRBJ2-7; D gene ambiguous. Germline V lookup: CDR1 SGHAT, CDR2 FQNNGV. V was cut by 1 base and J by 4 bases, with 5 bases left in between. The CDR3 contains 12 residues. CDR3 loop: CASSLGDYEQYF. The CDR3 nucleotides read TGTGCCAGCAGCTTAGGGGATTACGAGCAGTACTTC.

This rearrangement joins TRBV9 to TRBJ2-2, with D hard to call. This CDR3 is built from 12 residues. The germline V and J ends were trimmed by 0 bases and 6 bases, with 3 bases remaining between them. The germline CDR1 and CDR2 sequences are SGDLS and YYNGEE. The CDR3 nucleotides read TGTGCCAGCAGCGTAGTCCCCGGGGAGCTGTTTTTT. This translates into CASSVVPGELFF.

This clonotype is categorized as medium-sized. The CDR3 spells CSAPPLAGGYNEQFF. CDR3 DNA: TGCAGTGCTCCTCCCTTAGCGGGGGGTTACAATGAGCAGTTCTTC. This rearrangement joins TRBV20-1 to TRBJ2-1, with 10 bases identical to TRBD2. CDR1 DFQATT and CDR2 SNEGSKA come from the germline V gene (reference sequence). V lost 5 bases, J lost 4 bases, and 8 bases stayed unmatched. CDR3 length equals 15 residues.

The chain has TRBV20-1 and TRBJ2-7, with D perhaps given as TRBD1 or TRBD2 (5 bases each). V dropped 3 bases and J dropped 5 bases, with 20 bases sitting between them. The CDR3 length is 15 residues. From germline, CDR1 is DFQATT and CDR2 SNEGSKA (reference sequence). The CDR3 reads CSASKDGRVGHEQYF. DNA of the CDR3: TGCAGTGCTAGCAAGGATGGGCGGGTGGGACACGAGCAGTACTTC.

By frequency in the sample, this clonotype is medium-sized. The chain recombines TRBV6-1 with TRBJ2-7, with TRBD1 as a possible D gene (5 bases). This CDR3 comprises 13 residues. Germline V lookup: CDR1 MNHNS, CDR2 SASEGT. The V end lost 1 base, the J end lost 3 bases, and 7 bases lay between the germline ends. As DNA, the CDR3 is TGTGCCAGCAGTGAAGTCAGGGACTACGAGCAGTACTTC. Its translation: CASSEVRDYEQYF.

V gene TRBV5-1 combines with J gene TRBJ2-7; TRBD2 agrees at 8 bases. Germline values: CDR1 SGHRS, CDR2 YFSETQ. V lost 1 base, J lost 4 bases, and 7 bases stayed unmatched. CDR3 length equals 15 residues. The CDR3 spells CASSLRGTSQYEQYF. CDR3 DNA: TGCGCCAGCAGCTTGAGAGGGACTAGTCAATACGAGCAGTACTTC.

The chain recombines TRBV29-1 with TRBJ2-7; possible D gene TRBD1, 6 bases. The CDR3 has 13 amino acids. Looked up from germline, CDR1 is SQVTM and CDR2 is ANQGSEA. The ends were cut back, 6 bases at V and 3 bases at J, with 15 bases in the middle. This chain's CDR3 is CSVSQLQGYEQYF. In DNA form, the CDR3 reads TGCAGCGTCAGCCAGCTACAGGGCTACGAGCAGTACTTC.

This clonotype is medium-sized by share. This rearrangement joins TRBV28 to TRBJ2-6; D is possibly TRBD1 (5 bases). Per germline, CDR1 MDHEN and CDR2 SYDVKM. This CDR3 is built from 15 residues. V dropped 2 bases and J dropped 4 bases, with 9 bases sitting between them. CDR3 DNA sequence: TGTGCCAGCAGTTTAGGGGCCCCCGGGGCCAACGTCCTGACTTTC. As protein: CASSLGAPGANVLTF.

The CDR3: CSARPGESNQPQHF. For the CDR3, the DNA is TGCAGTGCTCGCCCCGGGGAGAGCAATCAGCCCCAGCATTTT. The chain employs TRBV20-1 and TRBJ1-5; D not certain. The V gene's germline CDR1 is DFQATT and CDR2 SNEGSKA (reference sequence). V was shortened by 5 bases and J by 1 base, with 12 bases between the two germline ends. CDR3 length: 14 residues.